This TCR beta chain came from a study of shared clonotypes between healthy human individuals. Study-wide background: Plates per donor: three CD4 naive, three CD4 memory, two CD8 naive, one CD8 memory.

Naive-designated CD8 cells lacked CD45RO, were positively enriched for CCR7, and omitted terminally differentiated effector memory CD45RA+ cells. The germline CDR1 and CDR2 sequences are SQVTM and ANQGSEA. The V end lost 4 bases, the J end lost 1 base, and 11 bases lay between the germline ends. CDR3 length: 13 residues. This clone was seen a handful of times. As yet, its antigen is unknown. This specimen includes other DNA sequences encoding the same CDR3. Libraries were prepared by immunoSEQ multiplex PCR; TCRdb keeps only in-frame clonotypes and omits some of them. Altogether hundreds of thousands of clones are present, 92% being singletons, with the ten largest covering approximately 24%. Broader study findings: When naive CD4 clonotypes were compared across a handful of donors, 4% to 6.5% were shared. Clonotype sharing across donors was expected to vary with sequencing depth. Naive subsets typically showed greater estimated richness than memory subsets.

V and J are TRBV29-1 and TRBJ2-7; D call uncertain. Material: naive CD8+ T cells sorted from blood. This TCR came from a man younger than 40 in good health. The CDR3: CSVVLADSYEQYF. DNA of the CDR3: TGCAGCGTTGTGTTGGCTGATTCCTACGAGCAGTACTTC.